This is a list of T cell receptor beta chains from one sample in a study of blood T cell repertoires in COVID-19. Profiling relied on immunoSEQ multiplex PCR, and the TCRdb table lists in-frame clones only, not all of them. The data show under 300,000 clones, with more than 85% seen just once and 5.5% to 9% held by the top ten. Sequencing used peripheral blood. All receptors come from a woman in her 70s with active or convalescent COVID-19. Both conserved end residues are part of each CDR3. D genes are given only for firm matches. The size of a clone is reported for some rows only, either as once, few or many, or as a class for expanded clones.

size: .
D: .
V: TRBV18
J: TRBJ1-1
CDR3: CASTPPGVVGRTEAFF
DNA: TGTGCCAGCACTCCCCCCGGAGTGGTGGGTCGGACTGAAGCTTTCTTT

size: .
D: TRBD1
V: TRBV7-2
J: TRBJ2-3
CDR3: CASSLDRGLDTQYF
DNA: TGTGCCAGCAGCTTAGACAGGGGGCTGGATACGCAGTATTTT

size: .
D: TRBD1
V: TRBV6-5
J: TRBJ1-2
CDR3: CASKGTASVYGYTF
DNA: TGTGCCAGCAAAGGGACAGCAAGCGTCTATGGCTACACCTTC

size: .
D: .
V: TRBV7-2
J: TRBJ1-4
CDR3: CASSPGTREKLFF
DNA: TGTGCCAGCAGCCCCGGGACAAGGGAAAAACTGTTTTTT

size: .
D: .
V: TRBV6-4
J: TRBJ2-2
CDR3: CASPGEEELFF
DNA: TGTGCCAGTCCGGGTGAAGAGGAGCTGTTTTTT

size: .
D: .
V: TRBV29-1
J: TRBJ2-3
CDR3: CSVSQSRTDTQYF
DNA: TGCAGCGTTAGCCAATCTAGGACAGATACGCAGTATTTT

size: .
D: .
V: TRBV19
J: TRBJ1-1
CDR3: CASSISGNTEAFF
DNA: TGTGCCAGTAGTATTAGCGGGAACACTGAAGCTTTCTTT

size: .
D: TRBD1
V: TRBV27
J: TRBJ1-5
CDR3: CASRPGTGSNQPQHF
DNA: TGTGCCAGCAGGCCGGGGACAGGTAGCAATCAGCCCCAGCATTTT

size: .
D: .
V: TRBV6-5
J: TRBJ1-6
CDR3: CASSYSEGTRTPLHF
DNA: TGTGCCAGCAGTTACTCAGAGGGAACGAGGACACCCCTCCACTTT

size: few
D: .
V: TRBV11-2
J: TRBJ2-7
CDR3: CASSLAGDRSHEQYF
DNA: TGTGCCAGCAGCTTAGCTGGCGACAGATCCCACGAGCAGTACTTC

size: .
D: .
V: TRBV3-1/TRBV3-2
J: TRBJ1-3
CDR3: CASSFRGSGNTIYF
DNA: TGTGCCAGCAGCTTCAGGGGCTCTGGAAACACCATATATTTT

size: .
D: .
V: TRBV19
J: TRBJ1-1
CDR3: CASSMGSGTEAFF
DNA: TGTGCCAGTAGTATGGGTTCGGGCACTGAAGCTTTCTTT

size: once
D: .
V: TRBV27
J: TRBJ1-1
CDR3: CASSLWGGEAFF
DNA: TGTGCCAGCAGTTTATGGGGGGGCGAAGCTTTCTTT

size: .
D: TRBD2
V: TRBV5-4
J: TRBJ2-3
CDR3: CASSPREGFSTDTQYF
DNA: TGTGCCAGCAGCCCCAGGGAGGGCTTCAGCACAGATACGCAGTATTTT

size: .
D: .
V: TRBV6-5
J: TRBJ1-1
CDR3: CASSKKMATEAFF
DNA: TGTGCCAGCAGCAAGAAGATGGCCACTGAAGCTTTCTTT

size: .
D: .
V: TRBV5-5
J: TRBJ1-2
CDR3: CASSRAFNYGYTF
DNA: TGTGCCAGCAGCCGCGCATTCAACTATGGCTACACCTTC

size: .
D: .
V: TRBV5-1
J: TRBJ2-1
CDR3: CASSRPGWDEQFF
DNA: TGCGCCAGCAGCCGTCCGGGGTGGGATGAGCAGTTCTTC

size: few
D: .
V: TRBV19
J: TRBJ2-1
CDR3: CASSMGVLGQFF
DNA: TGTGCCAGTAGTATGGGAGTATTGGGGCAGTTCTTC

size: .
D: .
V: TRBV25-1
J: TRBJ2-3
CDR3: CASSGPGYTDTQYF
DNA: TGTGCCAGCAGTGGACCAGGGTACACAGATACGCAGTATTTT

size: .
D: TRBD1
V: TRBV5-1
J: TRBJ1-1
CDR3: CASSLAGGTGGRNTEAFF
DNA: TGCGCCAGCAGCTTGGCCGGTGGGACAGGGGGTCGGAACACTGAAGCTTTCTTT

size: .
D: .
V: TRBV6-6
J: TRBJ1-6
CDR3: CASSYAGGGSPLHF
DNA: TGTGCCAGCAGTTACGCGGGAGGTGGGTCACCCCTCCACTTT

size: .
D: .
V: TRBV10-2
J: TRBJ1-5
CDR3: CASSETTGSNQPQHF
DNA: TGCGCCAGCAGTGAGACCACAGGTTCCAATCAGCCCCAGCATTTT

size: .
D: .
V: TRBV7-9
J: TRBJ1-3
CDR3: CASKEGSGNTIYF
DNA: TGTGCCAGCAAGGAGGGCTCTGGAAACACCATATATTTT